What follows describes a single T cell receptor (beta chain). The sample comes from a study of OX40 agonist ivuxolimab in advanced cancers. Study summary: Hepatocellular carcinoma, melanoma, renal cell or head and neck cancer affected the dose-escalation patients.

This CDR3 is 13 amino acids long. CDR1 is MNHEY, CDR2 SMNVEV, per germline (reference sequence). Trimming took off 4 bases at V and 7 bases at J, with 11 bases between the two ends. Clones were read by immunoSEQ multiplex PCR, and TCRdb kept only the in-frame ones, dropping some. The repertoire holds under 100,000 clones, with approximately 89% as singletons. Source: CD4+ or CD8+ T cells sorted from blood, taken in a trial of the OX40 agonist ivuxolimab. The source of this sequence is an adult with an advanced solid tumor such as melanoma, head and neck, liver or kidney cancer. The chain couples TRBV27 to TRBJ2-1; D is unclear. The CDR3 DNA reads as TGTGCCAGCAGTTCACCCCTCTTGAATGAGCAGTTCTTC. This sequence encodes CASSSPLLNEQFF.